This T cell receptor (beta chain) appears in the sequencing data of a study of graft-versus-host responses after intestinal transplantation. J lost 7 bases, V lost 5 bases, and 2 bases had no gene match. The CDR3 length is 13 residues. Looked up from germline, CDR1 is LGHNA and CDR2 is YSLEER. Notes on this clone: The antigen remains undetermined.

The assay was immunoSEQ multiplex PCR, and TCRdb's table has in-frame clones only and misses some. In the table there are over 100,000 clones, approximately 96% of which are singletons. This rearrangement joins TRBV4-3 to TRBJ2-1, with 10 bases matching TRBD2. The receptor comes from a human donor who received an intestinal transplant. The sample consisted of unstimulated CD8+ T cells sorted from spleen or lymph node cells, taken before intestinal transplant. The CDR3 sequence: CASSSSGRNEQFF. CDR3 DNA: TGCGCCAGCAGCAGTAGCGGGAGGAATGAGCAGTTCTTC.